The T cell receptor (beta chain) under discussion was sequenced for a study of blood T cell repertoires in COVID-19. CDR3 length: 13 amino acids. V was clipped by 7 bases and J by 0 bases, with 10 bases between them. Germline V gene data show CDR1 as MNHEY and CDR2 as SMNVEV (reference sequence). The study counted Cohort 3 donors as recovered given two negative PCRs, clearance, or symptom resolution. This clone was seen a single time. Original processing methods: Using reference gene primer amplification, nucleated cell counts were estimated. Generated by immunoSEQ multiplex PCR, the TCRdb table keeps only in-frame clones and is missing some. The D gene and trimming were derived from the DNA, and the V and J assignments and clone size from that table. The repertoire has approximately 250,000 clones, 82% of them found once; the top ten carry about 15%.

Sequencing was done on a sample of PBMCs or T cells enriched from blood (not recorded which). The TCR sequence derives from a man aged 40-49 years who had recovered from COVID-19. The chain has TRBV27 and TRBJ2-7, with D possibly matching TRBD1 (5 bases). The CDR3 region is CASKNRPSYEQYF. The CDR3 region has the DNA TGTGCCAGCAAGAACAGGCCCTCCTACGAGCAGTACTTC.